This entry describes one TCR beta chain. What it binds is not known. Through a sample-barcoded 5' primer and a J-beta primer mix, a second PCR was run for about 6 to 12 cycles. A tag from a template-switch adaptor with 12 random nucleotides marked each cDNA molecule. TCRdb reprocessed the 5' RACE reads with MiXCR, giving one entry per CDR3 protein. The table records about 940,000 distinct CDR3 sequences, roughly 48% of them present only once. The sample belongs to a study of blood T cells in healthy people across ages. Study-wide context: About one barcoded beta molecule per two T cells was captured by template switching.

The V and J ends lost 5 bases and 3 bases, in that order; junction bases with no gene match: 8. The germline gives CDR1 SGHTA, CDR2 FQGNSA. The CDR3 length is 16 residues. It was around 10 milliliters of peripheral blood that were drawn from each donor. General study findings and limits: Estimated diversity, derived from one million T cells, was regarded as an underestimate.

This receptor was obtained from a man aged 25-45 years in good health. This sequence joins TRBV7-2 and TRBJ2-1; 9 bases are a match to TRBD2. The specimen sequenced was blood. The CDR3 spells CASSTGGGVSYNEQFF. As DNA, the CDR3 is TGTGCCAGCAGCACAGGCGGGGGGGTGAGCTACAATGAGCAGTTCTTC.